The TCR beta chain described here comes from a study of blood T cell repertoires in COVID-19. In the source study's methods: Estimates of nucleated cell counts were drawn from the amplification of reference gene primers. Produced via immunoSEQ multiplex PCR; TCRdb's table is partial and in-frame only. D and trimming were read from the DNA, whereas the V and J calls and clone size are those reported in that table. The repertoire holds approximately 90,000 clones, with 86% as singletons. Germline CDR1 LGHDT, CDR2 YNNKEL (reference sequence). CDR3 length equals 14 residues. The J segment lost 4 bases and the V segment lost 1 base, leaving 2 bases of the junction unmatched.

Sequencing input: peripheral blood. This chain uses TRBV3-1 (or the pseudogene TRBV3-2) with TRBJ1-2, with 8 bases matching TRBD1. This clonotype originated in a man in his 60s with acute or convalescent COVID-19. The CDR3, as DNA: TGTGCCAGCAGCCAAGCACAGGGGGTCTATGGCTACACCTTC. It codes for CASSQAQGVYGYTF.